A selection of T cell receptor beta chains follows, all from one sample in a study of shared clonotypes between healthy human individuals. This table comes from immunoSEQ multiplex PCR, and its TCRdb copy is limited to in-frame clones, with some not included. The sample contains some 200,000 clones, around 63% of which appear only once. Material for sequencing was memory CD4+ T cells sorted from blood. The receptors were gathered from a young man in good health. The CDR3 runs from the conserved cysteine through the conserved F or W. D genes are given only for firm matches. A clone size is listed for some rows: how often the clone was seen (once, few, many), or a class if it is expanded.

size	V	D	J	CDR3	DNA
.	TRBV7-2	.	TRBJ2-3	CASSLMRGPDTQYF	TGTGCCAGCAGCTTGATGCGAGGCCCAGATACGCAGTATTTT
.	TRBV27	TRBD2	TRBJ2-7	CASSLSNGRSSYEQYF	TGTGCCAGCAGTTTATCGAACGGGAGGTCTTCCTACGAGCAGTACTTC
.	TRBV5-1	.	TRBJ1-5	CASSLSVDQPQHF	TGCGCCAGCAGCTTGTCTGTGGATCAGCCCCAGCATTTT
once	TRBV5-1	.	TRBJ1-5	CASSPESNQPQHF	TGCGCCAGCAGCCCGGAAAGCAATCAGCCCCAGCATTTT
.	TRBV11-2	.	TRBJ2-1	CASSSTWGGNEQFF	TGTGCCAGCAGTTCGACGTGGGGTGGGAATGAGCAGTTCTTC
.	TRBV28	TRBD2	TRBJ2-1	CASNELTSGRAETQFF	TGTGCCAGCAACGAACTGACTAGCGGGAGGGCCGAGACGCAGTTCTTC
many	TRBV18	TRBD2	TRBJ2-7	CASSRRPGSGNSYEQYF	TGTGCCAGCTCACGAAGACCAGGAAGCGGGAATAGTTACGAGCAGTACTTC
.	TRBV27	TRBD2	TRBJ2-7	CASRPSGSSYEQYF	TGTGCCAGCAGGCCGAGCGGGAGCTCCTACGAGCAGTACTTC
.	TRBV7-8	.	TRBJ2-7	CASSGLVNSYEQYF	TGTGCCAGCAGCGGACTTGTGAACTCCTACGAGCAGTACTTC
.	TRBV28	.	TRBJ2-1	CASSAQPRGGSYNEQFF	TGTGCCAGCAGTGCCCAACCTAGAGGGGGGTCCTACAATGAGCAGTTCTTC
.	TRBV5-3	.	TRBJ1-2	CARSPLSLGYTF	TGTGCCAGAAGCCCCCTTTCTCTTGGCTACACCTTC
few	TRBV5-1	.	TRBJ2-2	CASSPRDITGELFF	TGCGCCAGCAGCCCCCGGGACATCACCGGGGAGCTGTTTTTT
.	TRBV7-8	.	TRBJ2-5	CASSARTRGQETQYF	TGTGCCAGCAGCGCGCGGACTCGAGGACAAGAGACCCAGTACTTC
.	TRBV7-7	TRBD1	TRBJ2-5	CASSPTRGQGETQYF	TGTGCTAGCAGCCCCACCAGGGGGCAGGGCGAGACCCAGTACTTC
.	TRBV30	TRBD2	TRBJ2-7	CAWSDIGTSGRVVTYEQYF	TGTGCCTGGAGTGACATTGGGACTAGCGGGCGAGTGGTGACCTACGAGCAGTACTTC
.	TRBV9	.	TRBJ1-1	CASSVDARAGAFF	TGTGCCAGCAGCGTAGATGCCCGGGCGGGAGCTTTCTTT
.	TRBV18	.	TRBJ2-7	CASSPRTGREQYF	TGTGCCAGCTCACCACGGACTGGACGCGAGCAGTACTTC
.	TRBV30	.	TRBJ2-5	CAWSVRRQETQYF	TGTGCCTGGAGTGTTCGGCGCCAAGAGACCCAGTACTTC
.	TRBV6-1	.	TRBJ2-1	CASSEEGRTSNEQFF	TGTGCCAGCAGTGAAGAGGGCAGGACCAGCAATGAGCAGTTCTTC
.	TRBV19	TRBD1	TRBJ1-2	CASNRGNYGYTF	TGTGCCAGTAACAGGGGAAACTATGGCTACACCTTC